This T cell receptor beta chain was found in a study of T cell responses to AZD1222 COVID-19 vaccine. Study-wide findings and caveats: Donors were largely white British and mainly female; clonal diversity was possibly underestimated.

Assay used: immunoSEQ multiplex PCR; TCRdb lists only in-frame clones, some missing. The sample carries about 120,000 clones, 80% to 90% recorded once. The CDR3 contains 16 residues. Germline V gene sequence: CDR1 SGHNT, CDR2 YYREEE (reference sequence). Trimming pared 0 bases from V and 0 bases from J, leaving 9 bases between. Turning to this clone: Its specificity is unknown.

The source material was peripheral blood, sampled on day 0 of MenACWY control vaccination. This chain uses TRBV5-4 with TRBJ2-2, with no clear D. The sequence derives from an adult in good health. CDR3 DNA: TGTGCCAGCAGCTTGGCTCCGAGCGCGAACACCGGGGAGCTGTTTTTT. This encodes CASSLAPSANTGELFF.